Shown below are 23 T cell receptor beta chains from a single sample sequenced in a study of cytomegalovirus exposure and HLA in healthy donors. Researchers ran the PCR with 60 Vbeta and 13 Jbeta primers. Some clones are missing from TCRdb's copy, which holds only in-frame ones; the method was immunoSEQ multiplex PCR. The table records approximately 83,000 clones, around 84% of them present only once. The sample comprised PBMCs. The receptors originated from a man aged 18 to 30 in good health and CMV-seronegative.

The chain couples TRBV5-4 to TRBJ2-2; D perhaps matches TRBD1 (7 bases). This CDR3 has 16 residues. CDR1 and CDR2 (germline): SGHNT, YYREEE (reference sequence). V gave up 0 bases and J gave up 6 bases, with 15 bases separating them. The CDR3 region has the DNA TGTGCCAGCAGCTTGGATCAAGTCAGGGGGGCCGGGGAGCTGTTTTTT. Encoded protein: CASSLDQVRGAGELFF.

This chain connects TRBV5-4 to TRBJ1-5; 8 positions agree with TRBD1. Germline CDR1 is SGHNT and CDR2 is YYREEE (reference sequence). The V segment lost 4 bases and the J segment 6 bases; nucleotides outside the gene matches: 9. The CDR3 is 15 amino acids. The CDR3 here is CASSESGGTSQPQHF. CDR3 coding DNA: TGTGCCAGCAGCGAATCAGGGGGCACGAGTCAGCCCCAGCATTTT.

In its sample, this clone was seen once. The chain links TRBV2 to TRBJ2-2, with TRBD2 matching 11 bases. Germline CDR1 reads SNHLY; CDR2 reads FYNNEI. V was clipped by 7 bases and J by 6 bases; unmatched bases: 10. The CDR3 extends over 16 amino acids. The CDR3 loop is CASNPRSGGASGELFF. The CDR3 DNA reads TGTGCCAGCAATCCGCGTAGCGGGGGGGCGTCCGGGGAGCTGTTTTTT.

CDR3 DNA: TGTGCCAGCAGCTCCCCAGGACGGGGAAGCACAGATACGCAGTATTTT. Its translation: CASSSPGRGSTDTQYF. The rearrangement links TRBV7-9 to TRBJ2-3; possibly TRBD2 for D (5 bases). The CDR3 is 16 residues long. The germline V gene has CDR1 SEHNR and CDR2 FQNEAQ (reference sequence). V was cut by 4 bases and J by 0 bases, with 14 bases left in between.

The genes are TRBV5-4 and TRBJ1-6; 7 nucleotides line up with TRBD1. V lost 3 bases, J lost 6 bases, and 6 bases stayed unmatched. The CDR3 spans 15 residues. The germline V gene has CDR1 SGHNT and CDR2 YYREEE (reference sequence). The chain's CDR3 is CASSSYRGTNSPLHF. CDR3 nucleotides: TGTGCCAGCAGCTCCTACAGGGGAACTAATTCACCCCTCCACTTT.

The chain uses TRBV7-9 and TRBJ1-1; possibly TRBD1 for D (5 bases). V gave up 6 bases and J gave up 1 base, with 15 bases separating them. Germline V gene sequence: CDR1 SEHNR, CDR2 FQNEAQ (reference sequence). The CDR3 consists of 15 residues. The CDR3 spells CASSYERGRNTEAFF. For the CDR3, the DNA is TGTGCCAGCAGTTACGAACGGGGGAGGAACACTGAAGCTTTCTTT.

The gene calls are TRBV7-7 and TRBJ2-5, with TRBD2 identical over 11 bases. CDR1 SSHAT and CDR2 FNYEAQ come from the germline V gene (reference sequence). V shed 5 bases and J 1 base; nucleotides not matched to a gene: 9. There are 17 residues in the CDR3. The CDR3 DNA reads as TGTGCCAGCAGCGACCCTACTAGCGGGGGTCTCCAAGAGACCCAGTACTTC. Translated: CASSDPTSGGLQETQYF.

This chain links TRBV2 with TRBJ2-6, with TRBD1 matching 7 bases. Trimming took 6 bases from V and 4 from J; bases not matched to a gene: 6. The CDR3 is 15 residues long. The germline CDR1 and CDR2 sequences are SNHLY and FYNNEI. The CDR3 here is CASRVTGAGANVLTF. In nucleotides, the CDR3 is TGTGCCAGCAGGGTAACAGGGGCGGGGGCCAACGTCCTGACTTTC.

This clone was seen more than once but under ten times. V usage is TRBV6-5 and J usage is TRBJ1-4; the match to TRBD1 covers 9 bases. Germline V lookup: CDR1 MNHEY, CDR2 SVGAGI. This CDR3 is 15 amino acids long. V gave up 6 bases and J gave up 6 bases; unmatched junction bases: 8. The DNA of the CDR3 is TGTGCCAGCAGGGGGGAGACAGGGGGGGATGAAAAACTGTTTTTT. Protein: CASRGETGGDEKLFF.

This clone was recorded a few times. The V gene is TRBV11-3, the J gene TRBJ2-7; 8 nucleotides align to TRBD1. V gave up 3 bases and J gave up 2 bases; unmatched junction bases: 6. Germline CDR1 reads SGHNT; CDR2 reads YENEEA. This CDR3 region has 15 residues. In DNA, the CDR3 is TGTGCCAGCAGCTTCGGACAGGGTAGGACCTACGAGCAGTACTTC. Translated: CASSFGQGRTYEQYF. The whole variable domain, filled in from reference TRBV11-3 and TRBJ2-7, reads EAGVVQSPRYKIIEKKQPVAFWCNPISGHNTLYWYLQNLGQGPELLIRYENEEAVDDSQLPKDRFSAERLKGVDSTLKIQPAELGDSAVYLCASSFGQGRTYEQYFGPGTRLTVT.

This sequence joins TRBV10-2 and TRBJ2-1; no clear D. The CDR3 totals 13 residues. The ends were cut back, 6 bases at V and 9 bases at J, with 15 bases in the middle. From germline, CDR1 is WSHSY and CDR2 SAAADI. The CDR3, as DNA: TGCGCCAGCAGGGTAGCATCCCCCGGTGAGCAGTTCTTC. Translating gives CASRVASPGEQFF.

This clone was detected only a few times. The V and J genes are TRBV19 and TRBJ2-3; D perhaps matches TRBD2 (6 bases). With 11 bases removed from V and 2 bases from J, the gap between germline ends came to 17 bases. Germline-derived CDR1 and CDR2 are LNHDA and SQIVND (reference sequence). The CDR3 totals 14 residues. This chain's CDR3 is CAAKDGGDTDTQYF. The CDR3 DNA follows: TGTGCCGCCAAGGATGGCGGGGACACAGATACGCAGTATTTT.

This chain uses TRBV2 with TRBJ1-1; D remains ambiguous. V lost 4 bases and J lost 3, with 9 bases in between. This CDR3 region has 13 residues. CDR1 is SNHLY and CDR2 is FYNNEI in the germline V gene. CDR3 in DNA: TGTGCCAGCAGTGTCCAGCGAGACACTGAAGCTTTCTTT. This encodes CASSVQRDTEAFF.

The CDR3 region has the DNA TGTGCCAGCAGCGACGACAGGGGAGGGACCGGGGAGCTGTTTTTT. It is translated as CASSDDRGGTGELFF. The V and J genes are TRBV7-9 and TRBJ2-2; perhaps TRBD1 as D (8 bases). The germline CDR1 and CDR2 sequences are SEHNR and FQNEAQ (reference sequence). The CDR3 loop spans 15 amino acids. V was cut by 5 bases and J by 5 bases, with 15 bases left in between.

DNA for the CDR3: TGTGCCAGCAGCTTTAACGGGGGAAGCTCCTACGAGCAGTACTTC. This encodes CASSFNGGSSYEQYF. The chain recombines TRBV5-4 with TRBJ2-7; D perhaps matches TRBD2 (6 bases). The CDR3 is 15 residues long. Germline CDR1 is SGHNT and CDR2 is YYREEE (reference sequence). Trimming left V 2 bases short and J 0 bases short, with 12 bases between.

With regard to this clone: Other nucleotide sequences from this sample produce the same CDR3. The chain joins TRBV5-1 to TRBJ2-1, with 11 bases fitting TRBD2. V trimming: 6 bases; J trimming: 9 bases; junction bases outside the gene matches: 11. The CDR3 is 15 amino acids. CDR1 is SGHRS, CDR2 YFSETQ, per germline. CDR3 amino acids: CASTAETSGVGEQFF. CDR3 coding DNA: TGCGCCAGCACCGCCGAGACTAGCGGGGTAGGTGAGCAGTTCTTC.

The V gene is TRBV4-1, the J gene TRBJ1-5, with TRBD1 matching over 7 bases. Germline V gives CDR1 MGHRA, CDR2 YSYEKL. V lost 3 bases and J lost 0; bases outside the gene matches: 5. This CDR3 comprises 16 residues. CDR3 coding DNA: TGCGCCAGCAGCCAGACGGGACAGATTAGCAATCAGCCCCAGCATTTT. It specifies CASSQTGQISNQPQHF.

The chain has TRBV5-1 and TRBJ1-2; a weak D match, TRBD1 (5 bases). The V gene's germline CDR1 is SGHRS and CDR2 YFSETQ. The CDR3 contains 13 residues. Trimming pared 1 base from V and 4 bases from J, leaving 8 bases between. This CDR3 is CASSLQGSYGYTF. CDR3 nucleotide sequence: TGCGCCAGCAGCTTGCAGGGAAGCTATGGCTACACCTTC.

The CDR3 DNA is TGTGCCAGCAGTGATCGGGGGGCCCAGCATTTT. Protein: CASSDRGAQHF. J is TRBJ1-5 and V is TRBV6-1; tentative D call: TRBD1 (5 bases). This CDR3 contains 11 residues. Trimming took off 3 bases at V and 11 bases at J, with 8 bases between the two ends. Germline-derived CDR1 and CDR2 are MNHNS and SASEGT.

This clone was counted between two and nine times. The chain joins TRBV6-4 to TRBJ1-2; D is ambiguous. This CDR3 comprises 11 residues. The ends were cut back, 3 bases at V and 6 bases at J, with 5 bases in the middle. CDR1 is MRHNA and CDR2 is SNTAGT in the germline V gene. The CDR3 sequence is CASSEQDGYTF. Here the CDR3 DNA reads TGTGCCAGCAGTGAGCAGGATGGCTACACCTTC.

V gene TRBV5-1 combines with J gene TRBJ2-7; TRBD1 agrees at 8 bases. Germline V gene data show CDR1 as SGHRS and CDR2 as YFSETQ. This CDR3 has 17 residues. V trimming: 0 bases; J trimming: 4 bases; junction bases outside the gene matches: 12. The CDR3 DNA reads TGCGCCAGCAGCTTGGACTTTGCCGGGACAGGTGATTACGAGCAGTACTTC. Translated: CASSLDFAGTGDYEQYF.

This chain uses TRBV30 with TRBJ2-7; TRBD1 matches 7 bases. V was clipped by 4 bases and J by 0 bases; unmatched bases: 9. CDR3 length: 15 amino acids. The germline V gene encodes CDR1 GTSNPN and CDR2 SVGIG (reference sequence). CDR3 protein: CAWIPTGTASYEQYF. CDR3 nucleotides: TGTGCCTGGATCCCGACCGGGACAGCCTCCTACGAGCAGTACTTC.

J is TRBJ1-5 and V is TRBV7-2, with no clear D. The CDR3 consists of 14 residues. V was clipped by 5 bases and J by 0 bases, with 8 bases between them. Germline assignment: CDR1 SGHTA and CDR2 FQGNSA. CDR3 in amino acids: CASSVRYSNQPQHF. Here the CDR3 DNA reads TGTGCCAGCAGCGTCAGATATAGCAATCAGCCCCAGCATTTT.